The rows below give T cell receptor beta chains drawn from one sample of a study of T cells in Graves' hyperthyroidism and ophthalmopathy. A single record per CDR3 protein comes from TCRdb applying MiXCR to the multiplex PCR reads. The table lists approximately 250,000 distinct CDR3 sequences, roughly a quarter of them singletons. The sequencing sample was made of blood. The receptors originated from a middle-aged woman with Graves' ophthalmopathy. The CDR3 runs from the conserved cysteine through the conserved F or W. The D gene is left open where the match is weak. Clone size, where shown, is once, few, many, or a class for clones that have expanded.

V,J,size,D,CDR3,DNA
TRBV6-5,TRBJ1-5,many,TRBD1,CASSYGVTGQGANQPQHF,TGTGCCAGCAGTTATGGCGTGACGGGACAGGGGGCGAATCAGCCCCAGCATTTT
TRBV6-1,TRBJ1-1,many,.,CASSEALGRSARAFF,TGTGCCAGCAGTGAAGCGCTGGGGAGGTCCGCCCGGGCTTTCTTT
TRBV7-9,TRBJ2-2,many,.,CASALGGSVVGELFF,TGTGCCAGCGCCCTAGGGGGATCAGTCGTCGGGGAGCTGTTTTTT
TRBV19,TRBJ2-2,many,.,CASSWGGAGELFF,TGTGCCAGTAGTTGGGGTGGGGCCGGGGAGCTGTTTTTT
TRBV6-2/TRBV6-3,TRBJ2-7,few,TRBD2,CASIPVAGISSYEQYF,TGTGCCAGCATCCCGGTAGCGGGGATCAGCTCCTACGAGCAGTACTTC
TRBV12-3/TRBV12-4,TRBJ2-2,.,TRBD1,CASSSGTDYANTGELFF,TGTGCCAGCAGTTCAGGGACAGACTATGCGAACACCGGGGAGCTGTTTTTT
TRBV6-2/TRBV6-3,TRBJ1-5,.,TRBD1,CASGYSVDRAQPQHF,TGTGCCAGCGGTTACTCCGTGGACAGGGCTCAGCCCCAGCATTTT
TRBV30,TRBJ1-1,many,.,CAWSGEVAEAFF,TGTGCCTGGAGCGGGGAGGTTGCTGAAGCTTTCTTT
TRBV6-1,TRBJ2-7,.,.,CASSEADGYEQYF,TGTGCCAGCAGTGAAGCCGACGGCTACGAGCAGTACTTC
TRBV19,TRBJ2-7,.,TRBD2,CASSMQSSGNYEQYF,TGTGCCAGTAGTATGCAGTCTAGCGGGAACTACGAGCAGTACTTC
TRBV4-1,TRBJ2-1,few,TRBD2,CASSQLGLASNEQFF,TGCGCCAGCAGCCAACTCGGACTAGCAAGCAATGAGCAGTTCTTC
TRBV6-5,TRBJ1-2,.,.,CASSYSTGGGRGYTF,TGTGCCAGCAGTTACTCGACGGGCGGCGGCCGTGGCTACACCTTC
TRBV15,TRBJ1-5,.,.,CATSRVGVNQPQHF,TGTGCCACCAGCAGAGTTGGTGTCAATCAGCCCCAGCATTTT
TRBV18,TRBJ2-7,many,TRBD2,CASSPTSASSYEQYF,TGTGCCAGCTCACCCACTAGCGCTAGCTCCTACGAGCAGTACTTC
TRBV12-3/TRBV12-4,TRBJ1-1,.,.,CASSLGRVGAEAFF,TGTGCCAGCAGTTTAGGGAGGGTGGGGGCTGAAGCTTTCTTT
TRBV28,TRBJ1-2,.,.,CASSPTGAGGGYTF,TGTGCCAGCAGTCCCACGGGGGCTGGTGGTGGCTACACCTTC
TRBV3-1,TRBJ1-5,many,.,CASGVLNQPQHF,TGTGCCAGCGGCGTCCTCAATCAGCCCCAGCATTTT
TRBV27,TRBJ2-7,many,.,CASSTRQFYEQYF,TGTGCCAGCAGCACCCGACAGTTCTACGAGCAGTACTTC
TRBV28,TRBJ2-5,.,.,CASSHDGIQETQYF,TGTGCCAGCAGCCACGACGGAATCCAAGAGACCCAGTACTTC
TRBV7-2,TRBJ2-7,many,TRBD2,CASSRTSPSPIEQYF,TGTGCCAGCAGTAGGACTAGCCCATCCCCGATCGAGCAGTACTTC
TRBV28,TRBJ2-5,many,TRBD1,CASLDRTGGTQYF,TGTGCCAGCTTAGACCGGACAGGCGGGACCCAGTACTTC
TRBV28,TRBJ2-7,.,TRBD1,CASSPGTGGASYEQYF,TGTGCCAGCAGTCCCGGGACAGGAGGGGCTTCCTACGAGCAGTACTTC
TRBV28,TRBJ2-5,once,.,CASSSRLDRETQYF,TGTGCCAGCAGTTCCCGACTAGATCGGGAGACCCAGTACTTC
TRBV5-1,TRBJ2-6,many,.,CASSWGASIKGVLTF,TGCGCCAGCAGTTGGGGGGCATCTATAAAGGGCGTCCTGACTTTC
TRBV10-3,TRBJ1-3,.,TRBD1,CAIRTGDSGNTIYF,TGTGCCATCAGAACAGGGGACTCTGGAAACACCATATATTTT
TRBV6-1,TRBJ2-5,few,TRBD2,CASSRSVGGETQYF,TGTGCCAGCAGTAGAAGCGTGGGGGGGGAGACCCAGTACTTC
TRBV28,TRBJ1-1,many,.,CASRTGRVNTEAFF,TGTGCCAGCAGGACGGGCAGGGTTAACACTGAAGCTTTCTTT
TRBV10-3,TRBJ2-7,.,.,CAISDDNRNTEQYF,TGTGCCATCAGTGATGACAATCGCAACACCGAGCAGTACTTC
TRBV3-1,TRBJ2-7,many,.,CASSQSGPYEQYF,TGTGCCAGCAGCCAGTCAGGGCCCTACGAGCAGTACTTC
TRBV15,TRBJ1-5,many,.,CATSDRATNQPQHF,TGTGCCACCAGTGACAGAGCTACTAATCAGCCCCAGCATTTT
TRBV2,TRBJ1-5,.,.,CASRDATRARGNQPQHF,TGTGCCAGCAGGGACGCGACCAGGGCGAGGGGCAATCAGCCCCAGCATTTT
TRBV7-2,TRBJ2-2,many,.,CASGGGRGTGELFF,TGTGCCAGCGGGGGCGGGAGAGGCACCGGGGAGCTGTTTTTT
TRBV11-1,TRBJ1-1,many,.,CASSLRYTEAFF,TGTGCCAGCAGCTTACGTTACACTGAAGCTTTCTTT
TRBV5-1,TRBJ2-7,many,.,CASSLLVEGEQYF,TGCGCCAGCAGCTTGCTGGTAGAGGGCGAGCAGTACTTC
TRBV12-3/TRBV12-4,TRBJ1-5,few,TRBD1,CASSFLTGGSNQPQHF,TGTGCCAGCAGTTTTTTGACAGGGGGTAGCAATCAGCCCCAGCATTTT
TRBV11-2,TRBJ2-5,.,.,CASSPQGAGAFQETQYF,TGTGCCAGCAGCCCCCAGGGGGCGGGGGCCTTTCAAGAGACCCAGTACTTC
TRBV3-1,TRBJ1-1,few,.,CASSPTDLQAAFF,TGTGCCAGCAGCCCTACAGATTTGCAGGCAGCTTTCTTT
TRBV12-3/TRBV12-4,TRBJ1-2,.,.,CASSIGHNYGYTF,TGTGCCAGCAGCATCGGACACAACTATGGCTACACCTTC
TRBV5-1,TRBJ1-1,many,.,CASSLGEDEDTEAFF,TGCGCCAGCAGCTTGGGGGAGGACGAGGACACTGAAGCTTTCTTT
TRBV5-1,TRBJ2-5,many,TRBD2,CASSSTSGGGETQYF,TGCGCCAGCAGCTCTACCTCGGGAGGAGGAGAGACCCAGTACTTC
TRBV10-3,TRBJ2-7,many,.,CAISESKNRDEQYF,TGTGCCATCAGTGAGTCAAAAAACAGGGACGAGCAGTACTTC
TRBV5-1,TRBJ2-5,many,.,CASSLRYQGETQYF,TGCGCCAGCAGCTTGCGGTACCAAGGGGAGACCCAGTACTTC
TRBV27,TRBJ2-2,many,TRBD1,CAAQQGAFTGELFF,TGTGCCGCCCAACAGGGGGCGTTCACCGGGGAGCTGTTTTTT
TRBV20-1,TRBJ2-7,many,.,CSARGRPPGDEQYF,TGCAGTGCTAGAGGTCGACCCCCTGGCGACGAGCAGTACTTC
TRBV5-1,TRBJ1-2,.,.,CASSSPTLRGYTF,TGCGCCAGCAGCTCGCCTACTTTGCGTGGCTACACCTTC
TRBV20-1,TRBJ2-5,many,.,CSAGRDQETQYF,TGCAGTGCTGGCCGGGACCAAGAGACCCAGTACTTC
TRBV7-2,TRBJ1-1,.,.,CASSLVMDQAFF,TGTGCCAGCAGCTTAGTGATGGACCAAGCTTTCTTT
TRBV7-9,TRBJ1-1,many,.,CASSVSGADTEAFF,TGTGCCAGCAGCGTCTCGGGGGCAGACACTGAAGCTTTCTTT
TRBV27,TRBJ2-6,many,TRBD1,CASSLRTGTISGANVLTF,TGTGCCAGCAGTTTACGGACAGGCACCATCTCTGGGGCCAACGTCCTGACTTTC
TRBV28,TRBJ1-1,few,.,CASSSWAIEAFF,TGTGCCAGCAGTAGTTGGGCAATTGAAGCTTTCTTT
TRBV5-1,TRBJ2-2,many,TRBD1,CASSHGTVNTGELFF,TGCGCCAGCAGCCATGGGACAGTCAACACCGGGGAGCTGTTTTTT
TRBV20-1,TRBJ2-7,.,TRBD1,CSARAGTGFYEQYF,TGCAGTGCTAGGGCCGGGACAGGGTTCTACGAGCAGTACTTC
TRBV24-1,TRBJ2-7,many,TRBD2,CATTSGLAGGSYEQYF,TGTGCCACCACCTCGGGACTAGCGGGAGGTTCCTACGAGCAGTACTTC